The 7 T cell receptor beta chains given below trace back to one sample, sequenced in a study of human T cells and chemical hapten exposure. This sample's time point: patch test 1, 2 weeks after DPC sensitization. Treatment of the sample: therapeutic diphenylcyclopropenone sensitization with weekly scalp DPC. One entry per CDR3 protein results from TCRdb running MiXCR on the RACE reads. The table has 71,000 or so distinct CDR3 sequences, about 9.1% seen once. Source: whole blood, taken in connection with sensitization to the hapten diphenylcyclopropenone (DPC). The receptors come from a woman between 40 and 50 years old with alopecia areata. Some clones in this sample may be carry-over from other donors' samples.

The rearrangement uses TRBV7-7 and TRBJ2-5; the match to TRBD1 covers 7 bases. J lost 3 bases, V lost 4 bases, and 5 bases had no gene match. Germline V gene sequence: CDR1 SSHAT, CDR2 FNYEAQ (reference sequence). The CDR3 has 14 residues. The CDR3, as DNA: TGTGCCAGCAGCTCTGCAGGACAGGAAGAGACCCAGTACTTC. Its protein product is CASSSAGQEETQYF.

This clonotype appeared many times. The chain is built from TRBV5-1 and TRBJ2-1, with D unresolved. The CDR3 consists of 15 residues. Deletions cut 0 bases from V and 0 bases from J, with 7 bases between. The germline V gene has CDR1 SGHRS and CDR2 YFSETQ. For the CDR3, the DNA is TGCGCCAGCAGCTTGGCCGTCAGCTCCTACAATGAGCAGTTCTTC. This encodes CASSLAVSSYNEQFF.

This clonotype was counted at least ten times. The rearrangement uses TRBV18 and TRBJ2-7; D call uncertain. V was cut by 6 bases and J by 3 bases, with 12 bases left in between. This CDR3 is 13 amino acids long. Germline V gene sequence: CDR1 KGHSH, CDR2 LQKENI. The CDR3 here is CASSRNDHYEQYF. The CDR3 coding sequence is TGTGCCAGCTCCCGGAACGACCACTACGAGCAGTACTTC.

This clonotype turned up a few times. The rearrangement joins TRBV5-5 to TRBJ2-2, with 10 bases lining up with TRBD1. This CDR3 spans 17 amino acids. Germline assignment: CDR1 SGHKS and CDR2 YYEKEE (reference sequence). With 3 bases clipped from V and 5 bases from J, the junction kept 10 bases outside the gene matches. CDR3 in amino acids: CASSSRDRGVVTGELFF. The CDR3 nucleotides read TGTGCCAGCAGCTCGAGGGACAGGGGAGTCGTTACCGGGGAGCTGTTTTTT.

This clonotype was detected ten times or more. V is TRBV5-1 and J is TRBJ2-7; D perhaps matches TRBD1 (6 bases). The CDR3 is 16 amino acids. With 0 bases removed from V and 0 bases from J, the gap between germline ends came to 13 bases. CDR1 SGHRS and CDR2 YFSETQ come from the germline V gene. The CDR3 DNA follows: TGCGCCAGCAGCTTGGCACCGACAGGTATCTCCTACGAGCAGTACTTC. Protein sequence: CASSLAPTGISYEQYF.

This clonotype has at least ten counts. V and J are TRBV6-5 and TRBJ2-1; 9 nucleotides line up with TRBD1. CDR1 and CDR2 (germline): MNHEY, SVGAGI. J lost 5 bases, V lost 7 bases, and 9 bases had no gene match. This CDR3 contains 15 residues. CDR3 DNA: TGTGCCAGCACCATGGGGGACAGGGCCGACAATGAGCAGTTCTTC. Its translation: CASTMGDRADNEQFF.

DNA of the CDR3: TGTGCCAGCAGCCCCCTAGGGGCCTTTCCGGATACGCAGTATTTT. This encodes CASSPLGAFPDTQYF. The chain couples TRBV6-5 to TRBJ2-3; TRBD1 is a possible D gene (5 bases). Looked up from germline, CDR1 is MNHEY and CDR2 is SVGAGI. The germline V and J ends were trimmed by 6 bases and 6 bases, with 19 bases remaining between them. The CDR3 runs to 15 residues.